This T cell receptor beta chain emerged from a study of blood T cell repertoires in COVID-19. As for the study in general: The United States, Italy and Spain were the sources of the acute and convalescent COVID-19 samples.

The CDR3 spans 15 residues. Germline V gives CDR1 SGDLS, CDR2 YYNGEE. V lost 0 bases to trimming and J lost 0 bases, with 9 bases between them. Only in-frame clones appear in the TCRdb table, and some are missing; sequencing was by immunoSEQ multiplex PCR. Of under 200,000 clones in the sample, roughly 77% were seen once. J is TRBJ1-1 and V is TRBV9; maybe TRBD1 (5 bases). This clonotype was sampled from a middle-aged woman with COVID-19, enrolled during active disease. The source material was peripheral blood. The CDR3 region is CASSVVVRVNTEAFF. The DNA of the CDR3 is TGTGCCAGCAGCGTAGTAGTCAGGGTGAACACTGAAGCTTTCTTT.